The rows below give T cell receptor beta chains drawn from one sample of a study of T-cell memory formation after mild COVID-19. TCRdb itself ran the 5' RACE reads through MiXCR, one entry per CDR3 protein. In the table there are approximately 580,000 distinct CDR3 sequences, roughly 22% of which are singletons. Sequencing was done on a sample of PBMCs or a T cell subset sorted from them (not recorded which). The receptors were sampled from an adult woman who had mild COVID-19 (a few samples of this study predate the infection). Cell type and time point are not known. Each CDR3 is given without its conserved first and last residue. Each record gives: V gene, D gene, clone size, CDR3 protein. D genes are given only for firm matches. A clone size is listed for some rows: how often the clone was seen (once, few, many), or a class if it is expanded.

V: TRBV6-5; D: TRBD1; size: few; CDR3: ASSTSSGQGKGYEQY
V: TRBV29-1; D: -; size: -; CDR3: SVEDNAKSYEQY
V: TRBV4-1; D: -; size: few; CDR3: ASSGTLSYEQY
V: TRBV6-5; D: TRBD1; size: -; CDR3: ASSSRGYNSPLH
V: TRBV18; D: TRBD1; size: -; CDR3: ASSRAGQGGPEQY
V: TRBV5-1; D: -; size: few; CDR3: ASAPPGAGTDTQY
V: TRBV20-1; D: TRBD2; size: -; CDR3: SAHQTSGRVVQF
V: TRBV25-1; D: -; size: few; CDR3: ASSEWGGEKLF
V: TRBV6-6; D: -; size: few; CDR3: ASSYEYGADTQY
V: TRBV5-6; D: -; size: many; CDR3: ASRGLRAF
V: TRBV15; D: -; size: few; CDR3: ATGGAGNEQF
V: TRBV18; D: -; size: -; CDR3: ASSQWTGNTGELF
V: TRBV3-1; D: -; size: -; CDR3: ASSQVLGIRVGEAF
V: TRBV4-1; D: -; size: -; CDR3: ASSQGGRKSYNEQF
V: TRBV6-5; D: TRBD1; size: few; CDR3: ASSPRQGNEQF